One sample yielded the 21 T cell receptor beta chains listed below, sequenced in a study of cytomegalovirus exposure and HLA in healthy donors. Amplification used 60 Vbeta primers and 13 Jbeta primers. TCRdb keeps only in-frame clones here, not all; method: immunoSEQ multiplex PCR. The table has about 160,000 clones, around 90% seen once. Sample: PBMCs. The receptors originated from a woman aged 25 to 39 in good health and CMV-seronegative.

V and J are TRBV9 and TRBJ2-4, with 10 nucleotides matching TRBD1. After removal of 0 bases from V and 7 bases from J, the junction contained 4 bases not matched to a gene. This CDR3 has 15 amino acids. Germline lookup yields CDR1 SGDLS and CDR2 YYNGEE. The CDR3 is CASSVAGTGVNIQYF. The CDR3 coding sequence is TGTGCCAGCAGCGTAGCGGGGACAGGGGTTAACATTCAGTACTTC. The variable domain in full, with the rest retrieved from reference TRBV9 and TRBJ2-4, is DSGVTQTPKHLITATGQRVTLRCSPRSGDLSVYWYQQSLDQGLQFLIQYYNGEERAKGNILERFSAQQFPDLHSELNLSSLELGDSALYFCASSVAGTGVNIQYFGAGTRLSVL.

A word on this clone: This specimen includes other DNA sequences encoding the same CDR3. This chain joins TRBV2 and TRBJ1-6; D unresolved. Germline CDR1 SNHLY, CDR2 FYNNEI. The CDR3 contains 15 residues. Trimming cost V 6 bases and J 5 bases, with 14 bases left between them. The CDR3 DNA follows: TGTGCCAGCAGCAAAAACCGGGGTAATAATTCACCCCTCCACTTT. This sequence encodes CASSKNRGNNSPLHF.

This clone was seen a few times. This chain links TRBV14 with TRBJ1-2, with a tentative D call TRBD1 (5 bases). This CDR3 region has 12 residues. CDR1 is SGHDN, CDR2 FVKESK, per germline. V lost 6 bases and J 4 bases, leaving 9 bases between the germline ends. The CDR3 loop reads CASSSQGYGYTF. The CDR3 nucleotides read TGTGCCAGCAGTTCTCAGGGCTATGGCTACACCTTC.

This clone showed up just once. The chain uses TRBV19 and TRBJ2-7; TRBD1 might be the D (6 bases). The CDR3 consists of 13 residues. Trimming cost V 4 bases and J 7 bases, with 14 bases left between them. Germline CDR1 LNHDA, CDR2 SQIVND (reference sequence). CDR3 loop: CASSRARGGEQYF. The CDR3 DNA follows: TGTGCCAGTAGTAGAGCCAGGGGTGGTGAGCAGTACTTC.

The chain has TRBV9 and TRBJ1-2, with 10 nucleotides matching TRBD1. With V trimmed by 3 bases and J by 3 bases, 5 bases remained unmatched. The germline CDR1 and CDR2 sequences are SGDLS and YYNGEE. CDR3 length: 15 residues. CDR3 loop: CASSARQGADYGYTF. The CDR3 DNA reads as TGTGCCAGCAGCGCCAGACAGGGGGCGGACTATGGCTACACCTTC. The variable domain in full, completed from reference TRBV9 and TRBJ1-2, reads DSGVTQTPKHLITATGQRVTLRCSPRSGDLSVYWYQQSLDQGLQFLIQYYNGEERAKGNILERFSAQQFPDLHSELNLSSLELGDSALYFCASSARQGADYGYTFGSGTRLTVV.

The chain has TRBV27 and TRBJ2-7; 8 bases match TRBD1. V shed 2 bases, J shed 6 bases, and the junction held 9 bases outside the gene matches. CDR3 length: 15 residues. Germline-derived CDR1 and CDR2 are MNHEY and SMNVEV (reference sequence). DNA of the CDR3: TGTGCCAGCAGTTTACTCCGGGACAGGAGAACCGAGCAGTACTTC. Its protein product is CASSLLRDRRTEQYF.

The CDR3 protein is CASSQDGTGDQPQHF. CDR3 sequence (DNA): TGTGCCAGCAGCCAAGATGGGACAGGGGATCAGCCCCAGCATTTT. This chain uses TRBV4-2 with TRBJ1-5, with 10 bases fitting TRBD1. The J segment lost 5 bases and the V segment lost 0 bases, leaving 1 base of the junction unmatched. The CDR3 covers 15 residues. Germline loops: CDR1 LGHNA, CDR2 YNFKEQ.

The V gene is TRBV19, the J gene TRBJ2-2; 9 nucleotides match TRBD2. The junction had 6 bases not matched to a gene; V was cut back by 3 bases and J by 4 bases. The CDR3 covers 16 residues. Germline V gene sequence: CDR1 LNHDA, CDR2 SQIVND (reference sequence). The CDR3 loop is CASSIAGGPGTGELFF. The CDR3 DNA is TGTGCCAGTAGTATCGCGGGAGGGCCAGGCACCGGGGAGCTGTTTTTT.

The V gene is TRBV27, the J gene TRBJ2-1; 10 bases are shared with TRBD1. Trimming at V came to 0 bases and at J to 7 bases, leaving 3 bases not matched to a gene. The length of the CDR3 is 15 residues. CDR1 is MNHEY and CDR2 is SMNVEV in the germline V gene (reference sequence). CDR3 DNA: TGTGCCAGCAGTTTATCTCGGACAGGGGGGAATGAGCAGTTCTTC. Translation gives CASSLSRTGGNEQFF.

CDR3 residues: CASSSRQGAFTGELFF. In nucleotides, the CDR3 is TGTGCCAGCAGTTCCAGACAGGGGGCTTTCACCGGGGAGCTGTTTTTT. The V call is TRBV6-5, the J call TRBJ2-2; 10 nucleotides line up with TRBD1. CDR3 length equals 16 residues. V lost 4 bases, J lost 4 bases, and 6 bases stayed unmatched. CDR1 is MNHEY and CDR2 is SVGAGI in the germline V gene.

The CDR3 is CASSRQGDGYTF. For the CDR3, the DNA is TGTGCCAGCAGCCGACAGGGGGATGGCTACACCTTC. V and J are TRBV5-4 and TRBJ1-2, with 9 positions matching TRBD1. V shed 4 bases and J 6 bases; nucleotides not matched to a gene: 1. The CDR3 runs 12 residues. Germline CDR1 SGHNT, CDR2 YYREEE (reference sequence).

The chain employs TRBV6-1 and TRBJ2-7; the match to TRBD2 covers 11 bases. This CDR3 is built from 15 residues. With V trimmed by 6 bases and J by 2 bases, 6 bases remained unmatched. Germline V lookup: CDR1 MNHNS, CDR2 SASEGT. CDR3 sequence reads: CASSAGLAGPYEQYF. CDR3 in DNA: TGTGCCAGCAGCGCCGGACTAGCGGGCCCCTACGAGCAGTACTTC.

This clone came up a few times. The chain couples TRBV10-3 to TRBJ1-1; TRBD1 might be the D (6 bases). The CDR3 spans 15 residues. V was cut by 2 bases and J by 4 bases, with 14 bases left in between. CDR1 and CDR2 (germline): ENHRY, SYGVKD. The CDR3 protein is CAISERGGGSTEAFF. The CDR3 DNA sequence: TGTGCCATCAGTGAGAGGGGGGGAGGGAGCACTGAAGCTTTCTTT.

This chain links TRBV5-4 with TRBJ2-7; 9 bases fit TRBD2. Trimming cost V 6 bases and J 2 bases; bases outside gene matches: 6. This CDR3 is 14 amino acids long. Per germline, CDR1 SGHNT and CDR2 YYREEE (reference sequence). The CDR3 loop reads CASTLLAGPYEQYF. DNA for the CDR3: TGTGCCAGCACCCTTCTAGCGGGACCCTACGAGCAGTACTTC.

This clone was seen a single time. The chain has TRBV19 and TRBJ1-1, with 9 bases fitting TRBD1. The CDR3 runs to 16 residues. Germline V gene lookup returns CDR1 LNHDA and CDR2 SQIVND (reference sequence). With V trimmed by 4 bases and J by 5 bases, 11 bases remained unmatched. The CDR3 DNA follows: TGTGCCAGTAGTACAAGGACAGGGGACTTAAGAACTGAAGCTTTCTTT. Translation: CASSTRTGDLRTEAFF.

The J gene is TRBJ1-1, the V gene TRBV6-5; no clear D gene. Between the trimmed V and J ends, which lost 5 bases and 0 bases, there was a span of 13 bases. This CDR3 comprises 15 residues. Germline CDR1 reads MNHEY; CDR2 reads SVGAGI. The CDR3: CASSTIGSMNTEAFF. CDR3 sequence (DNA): TGTGCCAGCAGTACCATTGGCAGTATGAACACTGAAGCTTTCTTT.

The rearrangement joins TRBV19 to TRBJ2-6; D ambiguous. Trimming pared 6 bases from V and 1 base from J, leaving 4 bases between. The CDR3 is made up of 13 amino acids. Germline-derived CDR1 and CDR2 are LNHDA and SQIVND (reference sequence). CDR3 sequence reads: CASRLSGANVLTF. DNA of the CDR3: TGTGCCAGTAGACTATCTGGGGCCAACGTCCTGACTTTC.

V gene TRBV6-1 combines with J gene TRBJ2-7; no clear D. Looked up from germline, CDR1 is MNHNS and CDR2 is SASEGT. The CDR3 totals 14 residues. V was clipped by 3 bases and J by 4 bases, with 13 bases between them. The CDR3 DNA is TGTGCCAGCAGTGAGTCTCCTCTCCCTTACGAGCAGTACTTC. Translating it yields CASSESPLPYEQYF.

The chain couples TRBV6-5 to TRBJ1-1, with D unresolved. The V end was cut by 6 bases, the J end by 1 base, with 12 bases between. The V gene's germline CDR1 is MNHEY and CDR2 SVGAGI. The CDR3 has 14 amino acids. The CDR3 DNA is TGTGCCAGCAGCCCCGGTTCGAGGAACACTGAAGCTTTCTTT. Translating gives CASSPGSRNTEAFF.

In nucleotides, the CDR3 is TGTGCCAGTAGTATAGCGGACACCGGGGAGCTGTTTTTT. This sequence encodes CASSIADTGELFF. This sequence joins TRBV19 and TRBJ2-2, with D uncertain. The V end was cut by 1 base, the J end by 3 bases, with 3 bases between. The CDR3 consists of 13 residues. Germline CDR1 and CDR2: LNHDA and SQIVND (reference sequence).

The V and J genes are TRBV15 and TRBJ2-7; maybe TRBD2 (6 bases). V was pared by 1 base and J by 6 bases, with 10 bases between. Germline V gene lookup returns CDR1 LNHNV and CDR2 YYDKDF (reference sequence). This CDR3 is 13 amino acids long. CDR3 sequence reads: CATSRGWGLEQYF. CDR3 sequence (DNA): TGTGCCACCAGCAGAGGCTGGGGACTCGAGCAGTACTTC.